These 23 T cell receptor beta chains share one sample of origin, sequenced in a study of blood T cell repertoires in COVID-19. TCRdb's table, derived via immunoSEQ multiplex PCR, lists solely in-frame clones and lacks some. The table lists approximately 200,000 clones, about 84% of them singletons. Sample: PBMCs or T cells enriched from blood (not recorded which). Receptors were obtained from a woman aged 25 to 39 who had recovered from COVID-19.

In its sample, this clone was seen many times. The V and J genes are TRBV2 and TRBJ1-6, with D uncertain. Trimming pared 4 bases from V and 5 bases from J, leaving 12 bases between. Germline lookup yields CDR1 SNHLY and CDR2 FYNNEI. The CDR3 is made up of 15 amino acids. CDR3 nucleotides: TGTGCCAGCAGTGGGGCTGATCGTAATAATTCACCCCTCCACTTT. Translation: CASSGADRNNSPLHF.

J is TRBJ2-2 and V is TRBV7-9; no reliable D call. The CDR3 runs to 13 residues. CDR1 and CDR2 from the germline V gene are SEHNR and FQNEAQ (reference sequence). With 6 bases removed from V and 4 bases from J, the gap between germline ends came to 9 bases. As DNA, the CDR3 is TGTGCCAGCAGTCGAAGCGCCACCGGGGAGCTGTTTTTT. This codes for CASSRSATGELFF. Together with reference TRBV7-9 and TRBJ2-2, the CDR3 gives the full variable domain: DTGVSQNPRHKITKRGQNVTFRCDPISEHNRLYWYRQTLGQGPEFLTYFQNEAQLEKSRLLSDRFSAERPKGSFSTLEIQRTEQGDSAMYLCASSRSATGELFFGEGSRLTVL.

CDR3 sequence reads: CASGIAGGYEQFF. In DNA form, the CDR3 reads TGTGCCAGCGGGATAGCGGGAGGCTATGAGCAGTTCTTC. The V call is TRBV28, the J call TRBJ2-1, with TRBD2 matching over 10 bases. The CDR3 sequence is 13 residues long. In germline, CDR1 is MDHEN, CDR2 SYDVKM. With 8 bases clipped from V and 8 bases from J, the junction kept 6 bases outside the gene matches.

J is TRBJ1-6 and V is TRBV27; D possibly corresponds to TRBD1 (5 bases). The CDR3 contains 15 residues. The V gene lost 3 bases and the J gene lost 8 bases, with 14 bases spanning the gap. Germline V CDR1 and CDR2: MNHEY, SMNVEV (reference sequence). CDR3 sequence reads: CASSLKKGRDSPLHF. In DNA, the CDR3 is TGTGCCAGCAGTTTGAAGAAGGGGCGAGATTCACCCCTCCACTTT.

This chain uses TRBV19 with TRBJ1-2, with 8 bases lining up with TRBD1. Germline CDR1 reads LNHDA; CDR2 reads SQIVND (reference sequence). The trim removed 9 bases at V and 10 bases at J, leaving 13 bases unmatched. The CDR3 is 13 amino acids. This CDR3 reads CASRVWQGAPYTF. The DNA for the CDR3 is TGTGCCAGCCGAGTGTGGCAGGGGGCTCCCTACACCTTC.

The rearrangement links TRBV29-1 to TRBJ2-3; 8 bases fit TRBD2. Germline CDR1 SQVTM, CDR2 ANQGSEA. The CDR3 contains 17 residues. The V gene end was trimmed by 3 bases and the J gene end by 1 base; junction bases not matched to a gene: 12. The CDR3 nucleotides read TGCAGCGTTGATATCGGGAGGGCCGTTTTTCGCACAGATACGCAGTATTTT. Protein product: CSVDIGRAVFRTDTQYF.

The chain carries TRBV27 and TRBJ2-1, with 9 bases aligning to TRBD2. This CDR3 is 15 amino acids long. Losses at the gene ends were 4 bases for V and 15 bases for J; bases not matched to a gene: 16. Germline CDR1 MNHEY, CDR2 SMNVEV (reference sequence). CDR3 nucleotide sequence: TGTGCCAGCAGTTCCCTAGCGGGATTCAGCTCCAGTCGGTTCTTC. Residues: CASSSLAGFSSSRFF.

V and J are TRBV29-1 and TRBJ2-1; 7 nucleotides match TRBD2. The V segment lost 1 base and the J segment 0 bases; nucleotides outside the gene matches: 15. Germline CDR1 reads SQVTM; CDR2 reads ANQGSEA. The CDR3 has 19 residues. CDR3 in amino acids: CSVEGGGELAPSSYNEQFF. CDR3 sequence (DNA): TGCAGCGTTGAAGGGGGAGGGGAACTAGCGCCAAGCTCCTACAATGAGCAGTTCTTC.

V gene TRBV11-3 combines with J gene TRBJ1-5; no reliable D call. CDR1 and CDR2 from the germline V gene are SGHNT and YENEEA. This CDR3 region has 17 residues. V dropped 0 bases and J dropped 0 bases, with 12 bases sitting between them. CDR3 residues: CASSLDPQEYSNQPQHF. The CDR3 DNA reads TGTGCCAGCAGCTTAGATCCCCAGGAATATAGCAATCAGCCCCAGCATTTT.

V is TRBV5-1 and J is TRBJ2-5, with D possibly matching TRBD2 (6 bases). This CDR3 comprises 14 residues. The V gene's germline CDR1 is SGHRS and CDR2 YFSETQ. V was pared by 8 bases and J by 2 bases, with 16 bases between. CDR3 residues: CASSPGRPQETQYF. The CDR3 DNA is TGCGCCAGTTCCCCGGGGAGGCCACAAGAGACCCAGTACTTC.

The V and J genes are TRBV2 and TRBJ2-5; 7 positions agree with TRBD2. CDR1 SNHLY and CDR2 FYNNEI come from the germline V gene. The CDR3 totals 15 residues. V lost 1 base and J lost 4; bases outside the gene matches: 6. DNA for the CDR3: TGTGCCAGCAGTGAAGATTCGGGGGGATTAGAGACCCAGTACTTC. Protein sequence: CASSEDSGGLETQYF.

This chain links TRBV6-5 with TRBJ1-1; D possibly corresponds to TRBD1 (6 bases). The ends were cut back, 7 bases at V and 2 bases at J, with 8 bases in the middle. Germline V CDR1 and CDR2: MNHEY, SVGAGI. The CDR3 length is 12 residues. The CDR3 sequence: CASKQGNTEAFF. Written as DNA, the CDR3 is TGTGCCAGCAAACAGGGTAACACTGAAGCTTTCTTT.

V and J are TRBV5-1 and TRBJ2-6; 12 bases fit TRBD1. Germline V CDR1 and CDR2: SGHRS, YFSETQ. The V and J ends lost 4 bases and 0 bases, in that order; junction bases with no gene match: 5. This CDR3 has 18 residues. CDR3 nucleotide sequence: TGCGCCAGCAGCGTGGGACAGGGGGCTCTCTCTGGGGCCAACGTCCTGACTTTC. Amino acid sequence: CASSVGQGALSGANVLTF.

The chain carries TRBV7-9 and TRBJ2-7; 7 bases line up with TRBD2. CDR3 length: 16 residues. Trimming at V came to 1 base and at J to 3 bases, leaving 9 bases not matched to a gene. The germline CDR1 and CDR2 sequences are SEHNR and FQNEAQ (reference sequence). The DNA for the CDR3 is TGTGCCAGCAGCTTAGGTGGGGGGGGACGCCTCTACGAGCAGTACTTC. This encodes CASSLGGGGRLYEQYF.

In this sample, this clone turned up once. The V call is TRBV6-4, the J call TRBJ1-2; 12 bases map to TRBD1. CDR1 and CDR2 from the germline V gene are MRHNA and SNTAGT. Germline trimming cut 2 bases from V and 8 bases from J; bases unmatched to any gene: 6. The CDR3 has 15 residues. The CDR3 nucleotides read TGTGCCAGCAGTGACCCGGGACAGGGGGCGGGAGGCTACACCTTC. It specifies CASSDPGQGAGGYTF.

Within the sample, this clone is medium-sized (0.01 to 0.1%). The rearrangement uses TRBV7-8 and TRBJ1-3, with D possibly matching TRBD1 (5 bases). V was pared by 3 bases and J by 4 bases, with 10 bases between. Looked up from germline, CDR1 is SGHVS and CDR2 is FQNEAQ. The CDR3 has 14 residues. CDR3 protein: CASSLPGHGNTIYF. CDR3 sequence (DNA): TGTGCCAGCAGCTTGCCAGGGCACGGAAACACCATATATTTT. The complete variable domain, with remaining parts taken from reference TRBV7-8 and TRBJ1-3, reads GAGVSQSPRYKVAKRGQDVALRCDPISGHVSLFWYQQALGQGPEFLTYFQNEAQLDKSGLPSDRFFAERPEGSVSTLKIQRTQQEDSAVYLCASSLPGHGNTIYFGEGSWLTVV.

The rearrangement joins TRBV28 to TRBJ2-1; 9 bases are a match to TRBD1. The CDR3 runs 16 residues. V lost 6 bases to trimming and J lost 5 bases; unmatched junction nucleotides: 11. Germline lookup yields CDR1 MDHEN and CDR2 SYDVKM. The CDR3 DNA sequence: TGTGCCAGCAGCCCCTCCGGGACAGGGTTCGACAATGAGCAGTTCTTC. This codes for CASSPSGTGFDNEQFF.

This sequence joins TRBV12-3 or TRBV12-4 and TRBJ2-1, with a possible D match to TRBD2 (5 bases). V lost 2 bases to trimming and J lost 7 bases, with 9 bases between them. This CDR3 region has 13 residues. The CDR3 sequence: CASSLLGLNEQFF. In nucleotides, the CDR3 is TGTGCCAGCAGTTTATTAGGACTGAATGAGCAGTTCTTC.

The CDR3 is CASSPDLDYEQYF. The CDR3 bases are TGTGCCAGCAGCCCCGACCTAGACTACGAGCAGTACTTC. The rearrangement joins TRBV6-6 to TRBJ2-7; D is unresolved. CDR1 is MNHNY and CDR2 is SVGAGI in the germline V gene (reference sequence). The CDR3 has 13 residues. V lost 6 bases and J lost 3, with 12 bases in between.

This clone has only one observation. The chain combines TRBV27 with TRBJ2-7; D may be TRBD2 (6 bases). The germline V and J ends were trimmed by 5 bases and 4 bases, with 18 bases remaining between them. Germline loops: CDR1 MNHEY, CDR2 SMNVEV (reference sequence). The CDR3 sequence is 15 residues long. The chain's CDR3 is CASSPFGGIGYEQYF. The CDR3 DNA reads TGTGCCAGCAGTCCCTTTGGAGGGATTGGGTACGAGCAGTACTTC.

The rearrangement links TRBV28 to TRBJ2-7; D uncertain. The CDR3 totals 11 residues. Trimming shortened V by 6 bases and J by 5 bases, and 8 bases separated the two germline ends. Germline loops: CDR1 MDHEN, CDR2 SYDVKM. The CDR3 DNA follows: TGTGCCAGCAGGTCCTTCCACGAGCAGTACTTC. Amino acid sequence: CASRSFHEQYF.

The rearrangement links TRBV7-2 to TRBJ1-2; 9 positions match TRBD1. The V and J ends lost 5 bases and 4 bases, in that order; junction bases with no gene match: 5. The CDR3 sequence is 14 residues long. Germline V lookup: CDR1 SGHTA, CDR2 FQGNSA. As DNA, the CDR3 is TGTGCCAGCAGCCAAGACAGGGGGTCCTATGGCTACACCTTC. This translates into CASSQDRGSYGYTF.

This chain joins TRBV9 and TRBJ2-1, with D possibly matching TRBD1 (5 bases). The germline V and J ends were trimmed by 5 bases and 0 bases, with 12 bases remaining between them. The CDR3 is made up of 15 amino acids. In germline, CDR1 is SGDLS, CDR2 YYNGEE. The CDR3 DNA reads as TGTGCCAGCAGACCAACAGGAAGCTCCTACAATGAGCAGTTCTTC. Its translation is CASRPTGSSYNEQFF.